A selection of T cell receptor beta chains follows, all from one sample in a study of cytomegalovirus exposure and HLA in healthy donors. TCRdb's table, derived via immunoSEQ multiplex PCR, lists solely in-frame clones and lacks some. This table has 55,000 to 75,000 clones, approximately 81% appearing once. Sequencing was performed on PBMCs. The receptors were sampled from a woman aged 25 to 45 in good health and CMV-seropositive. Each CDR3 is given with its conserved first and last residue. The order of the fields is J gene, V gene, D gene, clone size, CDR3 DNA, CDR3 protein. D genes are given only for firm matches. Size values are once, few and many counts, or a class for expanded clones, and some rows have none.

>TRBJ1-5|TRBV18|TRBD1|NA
TGTGCCAGCTCTCGCGACAGGGGGCATCAGCCCCAGCATTTT
CASSRDRGHQPQHF
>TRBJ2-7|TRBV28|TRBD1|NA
TGTGCCAGCAGCCCCTGGGACAGAGGGCAGTACTTC
CASSPWDRGQYF
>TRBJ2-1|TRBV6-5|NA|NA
TGTGCCAGCAGTTACTCAGGGGGTTTGAATGAGCAGTTCTTC
CASSYSGGLNEQFF
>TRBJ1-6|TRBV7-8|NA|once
TGTGCCAGCAGCTTAGTTGCAGGGTCATATAATTCACCCCTCCACTTT
CASSLVAGSYNSPLHF
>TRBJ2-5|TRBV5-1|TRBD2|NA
TGCGCCAGCAGCTTCAGTAGCGGGACTGGACAGAGACCTTCGTACTTC
CASSFSSGTGQRPSYF
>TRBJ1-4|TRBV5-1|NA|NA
TGCGCCAGCAGCCAAGGACAGTCAACTAATGAAAAACTGTTTTTT
CASSQGQSTNEKLFF
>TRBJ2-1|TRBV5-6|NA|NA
TGTGCCAGCAGCTTGCTGGGGGCCAATGAGCAGTTCTTC
CASSLLGANEQFF
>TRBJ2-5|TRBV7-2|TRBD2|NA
TGTGCCAGCAGCTCTAACCCGGGGACTAGCGGGAGAGGAGAGCAGTACTTC
CASSSNPGTSGRGEQYF
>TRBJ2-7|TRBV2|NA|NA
TGTGCCAGCAGTGTATCAGAGGGCGAGCAGTACTTC
CASSVSEGEQYF
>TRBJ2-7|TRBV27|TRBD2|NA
TGTGCCAGCAGTTTGTATAGCGGGATGTCGCCCTACGAGCAGTACTTC
CASSLYSGMSPYEQYF
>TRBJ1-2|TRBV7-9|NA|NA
TGTGCCAGCAGCTTACAGGGAATCCATGGCTACACCTTC
CASSLQGIHGYTF
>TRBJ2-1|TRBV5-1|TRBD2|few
TGCGCCAGCAGCGTGACTAGCGGGAGGACCAATGAGCAGTTCTTC
CASSVTSGRTNEQFF
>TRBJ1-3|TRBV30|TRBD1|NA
TGTGCCTGGAGTGTACCGGGACAGGGGGCCGGAAACACCATATATTTT
CAWSVPGQGAGNTIYF
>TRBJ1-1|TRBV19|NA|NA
TGTGCCAGTAGTTGGACGGGCGGGACTGAAGCTTTCTTT
CASSWTGGTEAFF
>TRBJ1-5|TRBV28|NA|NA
TGTGCCAGCAGTTTCGGCACAGGTCGACAGCCCCAGCATTTT
CASSFGTGRQPQHF
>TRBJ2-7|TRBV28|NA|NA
TGTGCCAGCAGAAGGAGCTCCTACGAGCAGTACTTC
CASRRSSYEQYF
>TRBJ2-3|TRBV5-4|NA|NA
TGTGCCAGCAGCTCCCCGTCGACAGGTCACTTGCAGTATTTT
CASSSPSTGHLQYF
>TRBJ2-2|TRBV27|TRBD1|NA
TGTGCCAGCAGTCTCGGGACAGGGGACACCGGGGAGCTGTTTTTT
CASSLGTGDTGELFF
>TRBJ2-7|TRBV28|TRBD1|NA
TGTGCCATCCAGGGACAGGGGTACTACGAGCAGTACTTC
CAIQGQGYYEQYF
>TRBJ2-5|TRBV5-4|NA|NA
TGTGCCAGCAGCACCCTTACAGGGAGGGGGCAAGAGACCCAGTACTTC
CASSTLTGRGQETQYF
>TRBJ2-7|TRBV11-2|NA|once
TGTGCCAGCAGCTTACCGGTGGGGAGGGGGGGCGAGCAGTACTTC
CASSLPVGRGGEQYF
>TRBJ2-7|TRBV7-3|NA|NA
TGTGCCAGCAGCCGAGAGACAGGCTACGAGCAGTACTTC
CASSRETGYEQYF
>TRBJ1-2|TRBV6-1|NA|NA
TGTGCCAGCAGTGGAGGCAGGGTCTCCAGTGGCTACACCTTC
CASSGGRVSSGYTF
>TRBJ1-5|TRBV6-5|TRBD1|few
TGTGCCAGCAGTTACCCTCGGACAGGGCATCAGCCCCAGCATTTT
CASSYPRTGHQPQHF
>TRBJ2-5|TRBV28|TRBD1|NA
TGTGCCAGCAGTTCTGGGGGTCAGGGGGAAGAGACCCAGTACTTC
CASSSGGQGEETQYF
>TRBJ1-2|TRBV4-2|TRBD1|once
TGTGCCAGCAGCCCAGGGGACAGGGGCTCCTATGGCTACACCTTC
CASSPGDRGSYGYTF
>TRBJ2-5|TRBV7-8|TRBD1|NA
TGTGCCAGCAGCCGCGACAGGGTTCAAGAGACCCAGTACTTC
CASSRDRVQETQYF
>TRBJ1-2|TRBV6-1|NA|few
TGTGCCAGCATCCACGTAGGAGGTGGAAACTATGGCTACACCTTC
CASIHVGGGNYGYTF
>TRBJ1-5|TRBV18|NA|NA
TGTGCCAGCTCACCTGTACAGGGTGATCAGCCCCAGCATTTT
CASSPVQGDQPQHF
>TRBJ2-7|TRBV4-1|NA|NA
TGCGCCAGCAGCCAAGATCCAGGGGACCCCTACGAGCAGTACTTC
CASSQDPGDPYEQYF
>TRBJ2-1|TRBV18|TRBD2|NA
TGTGCCAGCTCACCACGCCTGCGAGCGGGAGTCGGGAATGAGCAGTTCTTC
CASSPRLRAGVGNEQFF
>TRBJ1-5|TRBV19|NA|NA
TGTGCCAGTAGCCCCCCGGGGGTGCAGGCGATGCCCCAGCATTTT
CASSPPGVQAMPQHF
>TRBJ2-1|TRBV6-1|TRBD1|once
TGTGCCAGCACGCCGGGACAGGGGTGGAATGAGCAGTTCTTC
CASTPGQGWNEQFF
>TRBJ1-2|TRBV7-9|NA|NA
TGTGCCAGCAGCTTAGTGCGGAGGACAGCCTCCTTTGGCGCCTATGGCTACACCTTC
CASSLVRRTASFGAYGYTF
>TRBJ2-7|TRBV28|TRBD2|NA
TGTGCCAGCAGACTAGCGGGAACCTACGAGCAGTACTTC
CASRLAGTYEQYF
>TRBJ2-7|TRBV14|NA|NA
TGTGCCAGCAGCCCCTGGCAGGGTGCCTACGAGCAGTACTTC
CASSPWQGAYEQYF
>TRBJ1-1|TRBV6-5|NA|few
TGTGCCAGCAGTTACACAGGCTCCACTGAAGCTTTCTTT
CASSYTGSTEAFF
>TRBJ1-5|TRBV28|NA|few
TGTGCCAGCAGTTTTGGGGGGGATCAGCCCCAGCATTTT
CASSFGGDQPQHF
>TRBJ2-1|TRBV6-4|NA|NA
TGTGCCAGCAGTTTGGAACAGGGCTCCTACAATGAGCAGTTCTTC
CASSLEQGSYNEQFF
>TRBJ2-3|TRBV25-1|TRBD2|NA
TGTGCCAGCACCGGGACTAGCGGGAGCCATGGGTATACGCAGTATTTT
CASTGTSGSHGYTQYF
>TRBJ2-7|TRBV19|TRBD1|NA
TGTGCCAGTACCCGGACAGGGGGGACCTACGAGCAGTACTTC
CASTRTGGTYEQYF
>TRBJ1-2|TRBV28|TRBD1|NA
TGTGCCAGCAGTTTCCGGGACAGGGGGCGAAGAGGCTACACCTTC
CASSFRDRGRRGYTF
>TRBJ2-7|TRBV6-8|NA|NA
TGTGCCAGCAGTTACTTGAGAACCTACGAGCAGTACTTC
CASSYLRTYEQYF
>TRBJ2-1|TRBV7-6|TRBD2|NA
TGTGCCAGCAGTTCCGGGACTAGCGGTAACAATGAGCAGTTCTTC
CASSSGTSGNNEQFF
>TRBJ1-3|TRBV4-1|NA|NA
TGCGCCAGCAGCCAAGTTATTGGAAACACCATATATTTT
CASSQVIGNTIYF
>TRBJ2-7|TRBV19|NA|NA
TGTGCCAGTAGTATTTATGAGGGAGCCGCCTCCTACGAGCAGTACTTC
CASSIYEGAASYEQYF
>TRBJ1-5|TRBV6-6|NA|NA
TGTGCCTCTAGCGGGGTAGATCAGCCCCAGCATTTT
CASSGVDQPQHF
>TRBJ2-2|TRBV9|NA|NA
TGTGCCAGCAGCCCCACGGGGGACTACACCGGGGAGCTGTTTTTT
CASSPTGDYTGELFF
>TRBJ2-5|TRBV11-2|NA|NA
TGTGCCAGCAGCTTTAGGGGGTCAGAGACCCAGTACTTC
CASSFRGSETQYF
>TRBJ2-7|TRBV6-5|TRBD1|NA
TGTGCCACCAAATCAGGGGGCGGTGGTTACGAGCAGTACTTC
CATKSGGGGYEQYF
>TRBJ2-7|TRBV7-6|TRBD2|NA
TGTGCCAGCAGCCGGACTAGCGGGAGGGTTGGGGAGCAGTACTTC
CASSRTSGRVGEQYF
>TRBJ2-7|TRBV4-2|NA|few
TGTGCCAGCAGCCTAGCAGTTGAAAAGTACGAGCAGTACTTC
CASSLAVEKYEQYF
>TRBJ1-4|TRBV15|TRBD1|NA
TGTGCCACCAGCAGAATAGGAGGGGGCGTGGCTAATGAAAAACTGTTTTTT
CATSRIGGGVANEKLFF